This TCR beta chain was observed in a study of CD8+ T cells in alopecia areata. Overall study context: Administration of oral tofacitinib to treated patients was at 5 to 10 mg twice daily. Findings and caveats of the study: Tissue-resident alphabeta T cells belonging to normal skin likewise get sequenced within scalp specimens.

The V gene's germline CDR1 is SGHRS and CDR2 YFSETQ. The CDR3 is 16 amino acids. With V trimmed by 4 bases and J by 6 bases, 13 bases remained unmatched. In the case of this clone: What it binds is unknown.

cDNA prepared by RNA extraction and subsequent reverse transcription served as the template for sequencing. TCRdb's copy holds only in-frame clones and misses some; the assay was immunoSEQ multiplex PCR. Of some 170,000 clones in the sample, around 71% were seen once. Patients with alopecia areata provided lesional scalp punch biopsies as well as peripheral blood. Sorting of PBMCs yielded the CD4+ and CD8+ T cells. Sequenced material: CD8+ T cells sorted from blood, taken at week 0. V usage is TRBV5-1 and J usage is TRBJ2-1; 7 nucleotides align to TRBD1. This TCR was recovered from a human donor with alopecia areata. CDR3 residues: CASSPDRVRNLNEQFF. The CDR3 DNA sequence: TGCGCCAGCAGCCCCGACAGGGTTCGAAACCTCAATGAGCAGTTCTTC.